This T cell receptor (beta chain) was sequenced for a study of PD-1 blockade in classical Hodgkin lymphoma. With regard to this clone: Other DNA sequences from this sample encode an identical CDR3 as well.

Assay: immunoSEQ multiplex PCR; the TCRdb copy retains only in-frame clones and omits some. The profile shows about 12,000 clones, roughly 83% of them singletons. The trim removed 3 bases at V and 2 bases at J, leaving 3 bases unmatched. The CDR3 loop spans 14 amino acids. Germline lookup yields CDR1 LNHDA and CDR2 SQIVND (reference sequence). Regarding time point: cycle 4 day 1 (C4D1), after five to seven weeks of nivolumab. After autologous stem cell transplantation all patients relapsed, and prior brentuximab vedotin exposure differed between cohorts. Thawed PBMCs underwent magnetic negative selection to yield purified CD4+ T cells.

The chain recombines TRBV19 with TRBJ1-2; 7 bases line up with TRBD1. This TCR was sampled from a human donor with classical Hodgkin lymphoma. The sample consisted of CD4+ T cells from blood, taken before the fourth cycle of nivolumab. CDR3 protein: CASSMGTANYGYTF. The CDR3 bases are TGTGCCAGTAGTATGGGGACAGCCAACTATGGCTACACCTTC.